The 3 T cell receptor beta chains reported below all come from one sample, sequenced in a study of blood T cells in healthy people across ages. Through a sample-barcoded 5' primer and a J-beta primer mix, a second PCR was run for roughly 7 to 12 cycles. TCRdb reprocessed the 5' RACE reads with MiXCR, giving one entry per CDR3 protein. Among 600,000 or so distinct CDR3 sequences, 25% to 35% were seen once, and the ten largest hold around 14%. The sequenced sample consisted of blood. Every receptor here comes from a woman of 80 years or more in good health.

To note about this clonotype: A much larger clone differs from this one at a single base, so this may be a read error. The chain joins TRBV7-2 to TRBJ2-5; TRBD1 agrees at 9 bases. The end of the DNA is better explained by TRBJ2-7, so the J call may be wrong. Germline V gene lookup returns CDR1 SGHTA and CDR2 FQGNSA. The CDR3 covers 14 residues. The CDR3 sequence is CASSSDRGVYEQYF. CDR3 nucleotides: TGTGCCAGCAGTTCCGACAGGGGGGTTTACGAGCAGTACTTC.

The sample holds many counts of this clonotype. The gene calls are TRBV6-5 and TRBJ2-3; 9 bases are a match to TRBD2. CDR3 length equals 14 residues. Germline values: CDR1 MNHEY, CDR2 SVGAGI. J gave up 3 bases and V 6 bases, and 4 bases lay outside the gene matches. Here the CDR3 reads CASRQGLATDTQYF. The CDR3 coding sequence is TGTGCCAGCAGACAAGGACTAGCGACAGATACGCAGTATTTT.

Of note for this clonotype: Since a much larger clone is just one base distant, this may be a read error. The gene calls are TRBV5-1 and TRBJ1-2; 9 bases are shared with TRBD1. Trimming cost V 4 bases and J 7 bases; bases outside gene matches: 11. This CDR3 has 15 amino acids. Germline V gives CDR1 SGHRS, CDR2 YFSETQ. The CDR3 sequence: CASSPRSTGGSGYTF. In DNA, the CDR3 is TGCGCCAGCAGCCCCCGTTCTACAGGGGGCAGTGGCTACACCTTC.